This T cell receptor (beta chain) is drawn from a study of shared clonotypes between healthy human individuals. CDR3 size: 13 residues. Germline values: CDR1 MNHEY, CDR2 SMNVEV (reference sequence). The ends were cut back, 5 bases at V and 4 bases at J, with 11 bases in the middle. The protocol was immunoSEQ multiplex PCR, while the TCRdb copy is restricted to in-frame clones and leaves out a portion. The sample holds roughly 1,500,000 clones, 98% seen once. The TCR originated in a man aged 25-45 years in good health. The rearrangement links TRBV27 to TRBJ2-5; no reliable D call. Sequenced: naive CD4+ T cells sorted from blood. Subset denoted: CD45RA+ positively selected. The CDR3 loop reads CASSPRPRETQYF. For the CDR3, the DNA is TGTGCCAGCAGTCCACGCCCCCGAGAGACCCAGTACTTC.